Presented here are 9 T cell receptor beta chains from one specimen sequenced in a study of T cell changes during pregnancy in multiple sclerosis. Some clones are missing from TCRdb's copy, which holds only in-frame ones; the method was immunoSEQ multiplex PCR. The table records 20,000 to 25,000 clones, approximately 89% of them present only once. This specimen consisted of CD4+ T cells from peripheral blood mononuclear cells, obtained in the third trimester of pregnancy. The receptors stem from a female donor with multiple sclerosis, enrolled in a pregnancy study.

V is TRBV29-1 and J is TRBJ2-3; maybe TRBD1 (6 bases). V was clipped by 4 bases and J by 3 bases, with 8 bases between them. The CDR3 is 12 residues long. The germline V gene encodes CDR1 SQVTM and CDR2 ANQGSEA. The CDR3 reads CSVVTGTDTQYF. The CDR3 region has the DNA TGCAGCGTTGTTACAGGGACAGATACGCAGTATTTT.

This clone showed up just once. CDR3 bases: TGTGCCAGCAAGCTTGTCGCGAACACTGAAGCTTTCTTT. As protein: CASKLVANTEAFF. This chain joins TRBV6-6 and TRBJ1-1; D gene uncertain. This CDR3 is built from 13 residues. Between the trimmed V and J ends, which lost 7 bases and 1 base, there was a span of 10 bases. The germline CDR1 and CDR2 sequences are MNHNY and SVGAGI (reference sequence).

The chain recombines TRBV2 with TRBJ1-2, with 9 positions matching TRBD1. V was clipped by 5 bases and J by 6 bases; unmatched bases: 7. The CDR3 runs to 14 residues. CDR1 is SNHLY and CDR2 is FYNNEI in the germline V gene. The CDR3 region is CASSPDRGSDGYTF. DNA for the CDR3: TGTGCCAGCAGTCCCGACAGGGGGTCGGATGGCTACACCTTC. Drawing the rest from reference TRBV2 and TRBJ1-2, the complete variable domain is EPEVTQTPSHQVTQMGQEVILRCVPISNHLYFYWYRQILGQKVEFLVSFYNNEISEKSEIFDDQFSVERPDGSNFTLKIRSTKLEDSAMYFCASSPDRGSDGYTFGSGTRLTVV.

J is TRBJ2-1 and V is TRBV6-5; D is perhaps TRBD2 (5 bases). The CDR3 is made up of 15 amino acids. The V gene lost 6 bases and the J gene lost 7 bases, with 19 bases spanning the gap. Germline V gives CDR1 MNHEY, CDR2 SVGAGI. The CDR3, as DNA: TGTGCCAGCAGCATTCTCGGACTGGAGGATAATGAGCAGTTCTTC. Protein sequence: CASSILGLEDNEQFF.

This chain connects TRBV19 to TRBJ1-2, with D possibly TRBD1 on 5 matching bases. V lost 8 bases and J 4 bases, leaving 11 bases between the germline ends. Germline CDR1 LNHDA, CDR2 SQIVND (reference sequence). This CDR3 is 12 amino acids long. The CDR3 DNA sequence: TGTGCCAGTTGGAGACAGACCTATGGCTACACCTTC. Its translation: CASWRQTYGYTF.

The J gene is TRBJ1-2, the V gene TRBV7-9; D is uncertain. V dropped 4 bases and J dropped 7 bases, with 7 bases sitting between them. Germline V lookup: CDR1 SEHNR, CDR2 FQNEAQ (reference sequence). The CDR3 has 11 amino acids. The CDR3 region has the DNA TGTGCCAGCAGCTCCCGGGGTGGCTACACCTTC. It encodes CASSSRGGYTF.

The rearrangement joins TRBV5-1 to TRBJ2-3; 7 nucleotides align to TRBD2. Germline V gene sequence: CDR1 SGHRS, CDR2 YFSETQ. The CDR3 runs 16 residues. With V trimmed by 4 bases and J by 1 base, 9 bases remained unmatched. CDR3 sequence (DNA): TGCGCCAGCAGCAGTCAAGTGGGAGGGGGCACAGATACGCAGTATTTT. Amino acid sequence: CASSSQVGGGTDTQYF.

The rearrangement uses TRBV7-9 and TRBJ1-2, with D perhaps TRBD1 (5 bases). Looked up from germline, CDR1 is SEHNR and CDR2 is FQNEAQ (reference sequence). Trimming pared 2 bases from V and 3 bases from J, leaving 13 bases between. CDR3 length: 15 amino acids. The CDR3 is CASSLSQGSYYGYTF. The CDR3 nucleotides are TGTGCCAGCAGCTTATCCCAGGGATCCTACTATGGCTACACCTTC.

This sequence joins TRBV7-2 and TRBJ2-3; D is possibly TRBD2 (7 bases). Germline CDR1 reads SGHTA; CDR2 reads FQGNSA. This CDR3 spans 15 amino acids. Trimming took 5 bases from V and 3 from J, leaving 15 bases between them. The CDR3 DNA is TGTGCCAGCAGCCCCTGGGGGGGCCTAACAGATACGCAGTATTTT. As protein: CASSPWGGLTDTQYF.